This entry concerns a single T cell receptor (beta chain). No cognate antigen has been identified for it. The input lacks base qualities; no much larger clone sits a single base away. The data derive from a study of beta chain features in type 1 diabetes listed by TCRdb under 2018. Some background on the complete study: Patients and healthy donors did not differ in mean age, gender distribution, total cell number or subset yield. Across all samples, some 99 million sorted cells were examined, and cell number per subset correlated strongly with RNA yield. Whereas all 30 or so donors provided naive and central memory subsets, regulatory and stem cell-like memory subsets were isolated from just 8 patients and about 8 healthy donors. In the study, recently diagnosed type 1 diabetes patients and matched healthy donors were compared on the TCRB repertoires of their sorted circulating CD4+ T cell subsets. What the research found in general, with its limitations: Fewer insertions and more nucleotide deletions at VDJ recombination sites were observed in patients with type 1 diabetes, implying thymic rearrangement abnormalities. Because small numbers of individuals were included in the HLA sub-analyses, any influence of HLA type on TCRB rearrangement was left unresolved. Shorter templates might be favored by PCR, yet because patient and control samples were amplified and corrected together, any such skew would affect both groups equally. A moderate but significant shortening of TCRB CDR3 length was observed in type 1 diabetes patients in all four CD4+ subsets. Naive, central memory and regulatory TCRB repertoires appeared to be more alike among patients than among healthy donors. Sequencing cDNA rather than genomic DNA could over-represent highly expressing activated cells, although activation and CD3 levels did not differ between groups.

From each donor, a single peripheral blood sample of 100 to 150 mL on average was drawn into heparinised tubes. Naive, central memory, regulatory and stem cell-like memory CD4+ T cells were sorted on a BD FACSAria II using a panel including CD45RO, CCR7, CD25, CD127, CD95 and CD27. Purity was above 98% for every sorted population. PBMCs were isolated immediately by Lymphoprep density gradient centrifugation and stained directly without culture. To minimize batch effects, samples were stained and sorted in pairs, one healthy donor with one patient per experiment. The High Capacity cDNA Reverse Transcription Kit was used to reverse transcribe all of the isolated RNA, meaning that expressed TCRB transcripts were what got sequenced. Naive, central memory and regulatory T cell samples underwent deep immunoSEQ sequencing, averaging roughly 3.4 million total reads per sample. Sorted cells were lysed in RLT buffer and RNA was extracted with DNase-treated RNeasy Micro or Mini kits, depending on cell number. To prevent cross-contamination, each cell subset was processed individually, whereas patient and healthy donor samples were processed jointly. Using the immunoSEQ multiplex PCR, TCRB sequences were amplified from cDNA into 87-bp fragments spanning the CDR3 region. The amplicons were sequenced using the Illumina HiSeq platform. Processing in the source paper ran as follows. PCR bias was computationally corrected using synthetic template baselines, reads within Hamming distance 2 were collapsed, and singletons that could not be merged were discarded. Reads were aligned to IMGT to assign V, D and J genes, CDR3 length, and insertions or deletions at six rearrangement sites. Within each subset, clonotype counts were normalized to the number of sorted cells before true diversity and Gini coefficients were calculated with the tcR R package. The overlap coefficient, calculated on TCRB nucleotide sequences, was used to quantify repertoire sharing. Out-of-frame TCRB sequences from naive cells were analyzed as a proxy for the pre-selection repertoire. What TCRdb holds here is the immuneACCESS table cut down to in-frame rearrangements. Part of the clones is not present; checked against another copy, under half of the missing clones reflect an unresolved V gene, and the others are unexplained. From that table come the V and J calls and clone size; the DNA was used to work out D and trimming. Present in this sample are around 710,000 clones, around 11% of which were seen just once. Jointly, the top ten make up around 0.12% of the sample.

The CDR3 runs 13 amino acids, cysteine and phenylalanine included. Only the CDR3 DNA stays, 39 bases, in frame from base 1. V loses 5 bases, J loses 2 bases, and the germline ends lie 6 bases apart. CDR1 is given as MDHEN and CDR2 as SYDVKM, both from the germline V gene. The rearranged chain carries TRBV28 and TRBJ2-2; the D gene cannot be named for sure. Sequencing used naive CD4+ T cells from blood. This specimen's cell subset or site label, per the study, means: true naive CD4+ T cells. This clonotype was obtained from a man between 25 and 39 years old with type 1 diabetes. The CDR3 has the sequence CASSTSNTGELFF. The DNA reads TGTGCCAGCAGTACCAGTAACACCGGGGAGCTGTTTTTT.